A selection of T cell receptor beta chains follows, all from one sample in a study of human T cells and chemical hapten exposure. TCRdb re-analysed the RACE reads in MiXCR, keeping a single row per CDR3 protein. Among fewer than 80,000 distinct CDR3 sequences, under 13% were seen once, and the ten largest hold 6.5% to 8.5%. Sequencing was performed on whole blood, taken in connection with sensitization to the hapten diphenylcyclopropenone (DPC). The receptors derive from a woman between 45 and 65 years old with alopecia areata. Some clones in this sample may be carry-over from other donors' samples. Each CDR3 is given with its conserved first and last residue. The order of the fields is D gene, V gene, J gene, clone size, CDR3 protein, CDR3 DNA. The D gene is left open where the match is weak. A row's size may be missing; if present it is once, few, many or a size class.

>NA|TRBV2|TRBJ1-1|few
CASILNSQGMNTEAFF
TGTGCCAGCATCCTCAATAGCCAGGGCATGAACACTGAAGCTTTCTTT
>NA|TRBV20-1|TRBJ1-5|few
CSSLRSRQDSNQPQHF
TGCAGTTCCCTCCGAAGTCGACAGGATAGCAATCAGCCCCAGCATTTT
>NA|TRBV30|TRBJ2-7|few
CAWMAAYEQYF
TGTGCCTGGATGGCTGCCTACGAGCAGTACTTC
>TRBD2|TRBV7-2|TRBJ2-7|few
CASSFPAGLAYEQYF
TGTGCCAGCAGCTTCCCAGCGGGGCTCGCCTACGAGCAGTACTTC
>NA|TRBV10-3|TRBJ2-5|many
CAISEVQETQYF
TGTGCCATCAGTGAGGTACAAGAGACCCAGTACTTC
>NA|TRBV9|TRBJ2-1|many
CASSVEVVAANEQFF
TGTGCCAGCAGCGTAGAAGTCGTAGCGGCCAATGAGCAGTTCTTC
>NA|TRBV6-6|TRBJ1-5|many
CASSDSNQPQHF
TGTGCCAGCAGTGACAGCAATCAGCCCCAGCATTTT
>NA|TRBV10-2|TRBJ2-1|many
CASRNHRQDPLNNEQFF
TGCGCCAGCAGGAACCACCGACAGGACCCCTTGAACAATGAGCAGTTCTTC
>NA|TRBV7-8|TRBJ2-1|many
CASSPSTYNEQFF
TGTGCCAGCAGTCCCTCGACCTACAATGAGCAGTTCTTC
>NA|TRBV28|TRBJ1-6|few
CASSLGSPLHF
TGTGCCAGCAGTTTAGGTTCACCCCTCCACTTT
>NA|TRBV7-9|TRBJ1-3|few
CASSVWQGHPSGNTIYF
TGTGCCAGCTCCGTTTGGCAGGGGCATCCCTCTGGAAACACCATATATTTT
>TRBD1|TRBV2|TRBJ1-2|few
CASSERGTGGYTF
TGTGCCAGCAGTGAGAGGGGGACAGGCGGCTACACCTTC
>TRBD2|TRBV19|TRBJ2-7|NA
CASSIPLGLAGYEQYF
TGTGCCAGTAGTATCCCCCTCGGACTAGCAGGGTACGAGCAGTACTTC
>NA|TRBV5-5|TRBJ1-6|many
CASSLGPTDSPLHF
TGTGCCAGCAGCTTGGGACCGACCGATTCACCCCTCCACTTT
>TRBD1|TRBV29-1|TRBJ2-2|many
CSVYTGGTGELFF
TGCAGCGTTTACACAGGGGGAACCGGGGAGCTGTTTTTT
>NA|TRBV5-6|TRBJ2-5|NA
CASSSGGRGWYF
TGTGCCAGCAGCTCGGGGGGCCGAGGTTGGTACTTC
>NA|TRBV9|TRBJ1-2|many
CASSVGVTPGGYTF
TGTGCCAGCAGCGTAGGAGTCACTCCGGGCGGCTACACCTTC
>NA|TRBV5-1|TRBJ2-2|few
CASSLEFGGELFF
TGCGCCAGCAGCTTGGAATTCGGCGGGGAGCTGTTTTTT
>NA|TRBV15|TRBJ1-1|few
CATSRDQGSWAGAFF
TGTGCCACCAGCAGAGATCAGGGCAGCTGGGCGGGTGCTTTCTTT
>NA|TRBV7-3|TRBJ2-2|many
CASSLNTGELFF
TGTGCCAGCAGCTTAAACACCGGGGAGCTGTTTTTT
>TRBD2|TRBV11-2|TRBJ2-7|many
CASSSLGGGREQYF
TGTGCCAGCAGCTCCCTGGGGGGGGGTCGCGAGCAGTACTTC
>TRBD2|TRBV7-8|TRBJ2-1|many
CASSSRTRSSYNEQFF
TGTGCCAGCAGCTCCCGGACTAGAAGCTCCTACAATGAGCAGTTCTTC
>NA|TRBV3-1|TRBJ1-6|many
CASSQEIVGSSPLHF
TGTGCCAGCAGCCAAGAGATAGTGGGGAGTTCACCCCTCCACTTT
>TRBD2|TRBV5-4|TRBJ2-7|few
CASSLSGLAPSYEQYF
TGTGCCAGCAGCTTGTCCGGACTAGCGCCATCCTACGAGCAGTACTTC
>TRBD1|TRBV7-8|TRBJ1-3|many
CASSPDRVWGNTIYF
TGTGCCAGCAGCCCAGACAGGGTCTGGGGAAACACCATATATTTT
>NA|TRBV2|TRBJ1-5|few
CASSAGVQPQHF
TGTGCCAGCAGCGCAGGGGTCCAGCCCCAGCATTTT
>NA|TRBV10-3|TRBJ1-1|NA
CAISERHENTEAFF
TGTGCCATCAGTGAGCGTCATGAGAACACTGAAGCTTTCTTT
>TRBD1|TRBV29-1|TRBJ1-1|many
CSVHGDRGLTNTEAFF
TGCAGCGTCCATGGGGACAGGGGATTAACAAACACTGAAGCTTTCTTT
>NA|TRBV7-3|TRBJ2-2|many
CASSPTRGGELFF
TGTGCCAGCAGCCCAACCCGAGGCGGGGAGCTGTTTTTT
>NA|TRBV29-1|TRBJ2-5|many
CSVSENQETQYF
TGCAGCGTATCAGAGAACCAAGAGACCCAGTACTTC
>TRBD2|TRBV29-1|TRBJ2-1|many
CSGEGDNEQFF
TGCAGCGGGGAGGGAGACAATGAGCAGTTCTTC
>NA|TRBV5-5|TRBJ2-3|few
CASEEGRTDTQYF
TGTGCCAGTGAGGAGGGCCGCACAGATACGCAGTATTTT
>NA|TRBV2|TRBJ2-1|few
CATAKSGLVLREQFF
TGTGCCACCGCGAAATCCGGACTGGTATTAAGGGAGCAGTTCTTC
>NA|TRBV12-5|TRBJ2-5|NA
CASGLDPGETQYF
TGTGCTAGTGGTTTGGATCCAGGAGAGACCCAGTACTTC
>NA|TRBV30|TRBJ1-6|many
CAWSVLSDGNSPLHF
TGTGCCTGGAGTGTACTTTCTGATGGTAATTCACCCCTCCACTTT
>NA|TRBV3-1|TRBJ2-7|few
CASSQQIKYEQYF
TGTGCCAGCAGCCAGCAGATCAAATACGAGCAGTACTTC
>NA|TRBV18|TRBJ2-5|many
CASSPREETQYF
TGTGCCAGCTCACCACGGGAGGAGACCCAGTACTTC
>NA|TRBV6-5|TRBJ1-6|NA
CASSYSAGAPLHF
TGTGCCAGCAGTTACTCCGCAGGGGCTCCCCTCCACTTT
>NA|TRBV9|TRBJ2-3|few
CASSVTIRTDTQYF
TGTGCCAGCAGCGTAACAATCCGCACAGATACGCAGTATTTT
>TRBD1|TRBV7-2|TRBJ1-1|few
CASSATGAGTEAFF
TGTGCCAGCAGCGCGACAGGGGCAGGCACTGAAGCTTTCTTT
>NA|TRBV13|TRBJ2-7|NA
CASSSNPGPAGEPYF
TGTGCCAGCAGCTCAAATCCGGGCCCTGCCGGCGAGCCGTACTTC
>NA|TRBV19|TRBJ1-5|many
CASSIWEASGNQPQHF
TGTGCCAGTAGTATTTGGGAGGCATCGGGCAATCAGCCCCAGCATTTT
>NA|TRBV20-1|TRBJ1-1|many
CSARVAYLNTEAFF
TGCAGTGCTAGGGTGGCCTACCTTAACACTGAAGCTTTCTTT
>NA|TRBV24-1|TRBJ2-1|NA
CATSDPGRNEQFF
TGTGCCACCAGTGATCCAGGCCGCAATGAGCAGTTCTTC
>NA|TRBV21-1|TRBJ2-3|NA
CASSKGTSLGCRTQYF
TGTGCCAGCAGCAAAGGCACTAGCCTTGGCTGTAGGACGCAGTATTTT
>NA|TRBV5-1|TRBJ1-6|few
CASSPDLTYNSPLHF
TGCGCCAGCAGCCCCGACCTCACCTATAATTCACCCCTCCACTTT
>NA|TRBV6-6|TRBJ1-2|NA
CASSYSGIEGYTF
TGTGCCAGCAGTTATAGTGGGATAGAGGGCTACACCTTC
>TRBD2|TRBV9|TRBJ2-1|few
CASTTAAGGSQNEQFF
TGTGCCAGCACCACAGCCGCGGGAGGGTCCCAGAATGAGCAGTTCTTC
>NA|TRBV19|TRBJ1-1|many
CASIGLNTEAFF
TGTGCCAGTATAGGTCTGAACACTGAAGCTTTCTTT
>NA|TRBV2|TRBJ1-2|many
CASSAGLGGYTF
TGTGCCAGCAGTGCAGGGTTGGGCGGCTACACCTTC
>NA|TRBV11-2|TRBJ1-2|many
CASSLVGASWGYTF
TGTGCCAGCAGCTTAGTGGGGGCTAGTTGGGGCTACACCTTC
>NA|TRBV7-9|TRBJ2-1|many
CASSPGANNEQFF
TGTGCCAGCAGCCCCGGAGCGAACAATGAGCAGTTCTTC
>NA|TRBV29-1|TRBJ1-1|many
CSVVPRLAQNTEAFF
TGCAGCGTTGTACCTCGGTTAGCCCAGAACACTGAAGCTTTCTTT
>NA|TRBV7-9|TRBJ2-5|many
CASSHPTGFVFETQYF
TGTGCCAGCAGCCACCCCACAGGGTTTGTTTTCGAGACCCAGTACTTC
>NA|TRBV5-1|TRBJ2-5|NA
CASSLYPGGLETQYF
TGCGCCAGCAGCTTGTACCCCGGGGGGCTGGAGACCCAGTACTTC
>NA|TRBV30|TRBJ2-1|few
CAWSVSGLLGEQFF
TGTGCCTGGAGTGTATCGGGATTGTTAGGTGAGCAGTTCTTC
>TRBD2|TRBV11-3|TRBJ2-1|few
CASSQGLADYNEQFF
TGTGCCAGCAGCCAGGGACTAGCGGACTACAATGAGCAGTTCTTC
>TRBD2|TRBV20-1|TRBJ2-5|NA
CSARTASGRIRETQYF
TGCAGTGCTAGGACGGCTAGCGGGAGGATCAGAGAGACCCAGTACTTC